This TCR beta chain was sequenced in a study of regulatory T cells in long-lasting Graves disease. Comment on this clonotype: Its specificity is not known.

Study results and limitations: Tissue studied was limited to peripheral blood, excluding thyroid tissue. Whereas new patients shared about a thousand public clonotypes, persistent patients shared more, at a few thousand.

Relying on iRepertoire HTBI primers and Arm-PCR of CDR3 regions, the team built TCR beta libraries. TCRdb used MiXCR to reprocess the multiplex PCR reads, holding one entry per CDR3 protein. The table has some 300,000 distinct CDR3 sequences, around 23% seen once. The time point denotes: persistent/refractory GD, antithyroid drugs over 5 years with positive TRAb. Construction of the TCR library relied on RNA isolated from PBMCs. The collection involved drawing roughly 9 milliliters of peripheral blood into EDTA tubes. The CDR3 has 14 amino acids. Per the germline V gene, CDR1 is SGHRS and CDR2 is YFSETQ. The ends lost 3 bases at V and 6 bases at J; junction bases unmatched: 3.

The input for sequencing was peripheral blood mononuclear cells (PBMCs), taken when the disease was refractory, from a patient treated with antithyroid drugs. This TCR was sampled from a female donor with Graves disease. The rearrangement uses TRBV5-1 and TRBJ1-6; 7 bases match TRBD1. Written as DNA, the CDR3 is TGCGCCAGCAGCTCCGGGACAGTTAATTCACCCCTCCACTTT. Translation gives CASSSGTVNSPLHF.